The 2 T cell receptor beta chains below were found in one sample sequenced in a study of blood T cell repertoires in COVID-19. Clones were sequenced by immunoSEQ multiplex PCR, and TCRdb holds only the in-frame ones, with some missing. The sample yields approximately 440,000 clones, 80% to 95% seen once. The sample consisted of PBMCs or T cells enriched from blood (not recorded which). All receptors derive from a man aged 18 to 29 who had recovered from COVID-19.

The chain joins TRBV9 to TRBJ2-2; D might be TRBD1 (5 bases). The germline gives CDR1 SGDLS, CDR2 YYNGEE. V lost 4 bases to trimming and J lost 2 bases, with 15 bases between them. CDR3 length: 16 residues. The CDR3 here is CASSRSDRYNTGELFF. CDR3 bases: TGTGCCAGCAGCCGATCTGACAGATACAACACCGGGGAGCTGTTTTTT.

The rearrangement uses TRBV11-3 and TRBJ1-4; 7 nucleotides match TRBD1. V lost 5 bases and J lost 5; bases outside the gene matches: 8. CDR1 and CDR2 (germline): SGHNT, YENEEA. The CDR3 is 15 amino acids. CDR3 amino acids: CASSQGETSNEKLFF. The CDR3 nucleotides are TGTGCCAGCAGCCAGGGGGAGACCTCGAATGAAAAACTGTTTTTT.